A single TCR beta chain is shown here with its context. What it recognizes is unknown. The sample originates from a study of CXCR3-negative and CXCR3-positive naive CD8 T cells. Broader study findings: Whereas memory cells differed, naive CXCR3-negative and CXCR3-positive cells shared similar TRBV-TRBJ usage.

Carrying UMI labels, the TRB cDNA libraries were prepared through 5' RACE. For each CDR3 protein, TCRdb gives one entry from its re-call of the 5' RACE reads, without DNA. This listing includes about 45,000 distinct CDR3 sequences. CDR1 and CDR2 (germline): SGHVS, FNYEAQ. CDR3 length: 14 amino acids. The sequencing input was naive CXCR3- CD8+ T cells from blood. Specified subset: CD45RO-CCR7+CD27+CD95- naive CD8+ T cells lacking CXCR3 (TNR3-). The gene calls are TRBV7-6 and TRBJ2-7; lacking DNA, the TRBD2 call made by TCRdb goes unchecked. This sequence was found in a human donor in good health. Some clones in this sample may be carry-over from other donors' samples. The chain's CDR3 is CASSLIRGTYEQYF.